This T cell receptor (beta chain) came from a study of T cell responses to AZD1222 COVID-19 vaccine. The method was immunoSEQ multiplex PCR; TCRdb's version includes in-frame clones alone and lacks a portion of them. The repertoire has 100,000 to 150,000 clones, about 92% of them found once; the top ten carry 6% to 9%. Germline values: CDR1 MNHEY, CDR2 SVGAGI. The V end was cut by 2 bases, the J end by 9 bases, with 11 bases between. The CDR3 loop spans 13 amino acids. The TCR originated in an adult who received the AZD1222 COVID-19 vaccine. Sequenced here: peripheral blood, sampled 28 days after the second AZD1222 dose. This rearrangement joins TRBV6-5 to TRBJ2-1; D unresolved. This CDR3 reads CASSYQGWSEQFF. CDR3 bases: TGTGCCAGCAGTTACCAAGGGTGGTCTGAGCAGTTCTTC.